This T cell receptor beta chain comes out of a study of T cells in Graves' hyperthyroidism and ophthalmopathy. As for the study in general: At initial diagnosis, before any treatment had begun, peripheral blood was obtained.

Graves' hyperthyroidism qualified as stable when ophthalmopathy did not progress within 18 months. This CDR3 contains 12 residues. CDR1 and CDR2 (germline): SGHRS, YFSETQ. This clonotype was seen only a few times. A clone one base away is much larger, so this may be a read error. The TCR beta CDR3 regions underwent amplification using RNA transcripts as the source. TCR CDR3 regions were first amplified by RT-PCR with HTBI primers. One entry per CDR3 protein results from TCRdb running MiXCR on the multiplex PCR reads. There are around 480,000 distinct CDR3 sequences in the sample; about 15% occur only once, and 15% to 20% lies in the top ten.

V is TRBV5-1 and J is TRBJ2-7; D gene uncertain. The clonotype comes from a woman under 30 with Graves' hyperthyroidism. Sequences were obtained from blood. CDR3 protein: CASRSEFYEQCF. The CDR3 DNA is TGCGCCAGCAGGTCAGAATTCTACGAGCAGTGCTTC.